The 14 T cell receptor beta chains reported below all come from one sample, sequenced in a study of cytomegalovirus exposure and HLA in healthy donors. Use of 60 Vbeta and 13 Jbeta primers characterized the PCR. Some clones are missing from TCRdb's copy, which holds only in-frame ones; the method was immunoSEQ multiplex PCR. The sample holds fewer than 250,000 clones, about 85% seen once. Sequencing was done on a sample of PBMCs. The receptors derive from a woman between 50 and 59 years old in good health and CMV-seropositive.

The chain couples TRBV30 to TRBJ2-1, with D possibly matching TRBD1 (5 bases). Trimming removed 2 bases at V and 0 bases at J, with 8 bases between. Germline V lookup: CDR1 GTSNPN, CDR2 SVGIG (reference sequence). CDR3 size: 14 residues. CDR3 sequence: CAWSQGSSYNEQFF. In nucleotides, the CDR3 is TGTGCCTGGAGTCAGGGCAGCTCCTACAATGAGCAGTTCTTC.

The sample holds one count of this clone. The CDR3 loop is CASSLGPGWNTQYF. Here the CDR3 DNA reads TGTGCCAGCAGCTTGGGACCGGGGTGGAATACGCAGTATTTT. The chain is built from TRBV5-8 and TRBJ2-3; D is perhaps TRBD2 (5 bases). The germline V and J ends were trimmed by 0 bases and 7 bases, with 12 bases remaining between them. The germline V gene encodes CDR1 SGHTS and CDR2 YDEGEE. The CDR3 spans 14 residues.

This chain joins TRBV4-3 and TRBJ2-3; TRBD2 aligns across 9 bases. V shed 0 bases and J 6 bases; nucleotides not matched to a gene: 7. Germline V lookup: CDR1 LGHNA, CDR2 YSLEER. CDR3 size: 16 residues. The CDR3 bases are TGCGCCAGCAGCCAAGATAGGGCTAGCGGGGTTGATACGCAGTATTTT. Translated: CASSQDRASGVDTQYF.

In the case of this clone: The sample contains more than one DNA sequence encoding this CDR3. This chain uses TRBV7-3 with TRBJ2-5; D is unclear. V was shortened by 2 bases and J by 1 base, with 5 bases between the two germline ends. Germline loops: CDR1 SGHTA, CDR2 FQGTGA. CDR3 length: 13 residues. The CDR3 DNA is TGTGCCAGCAGCTTATCCAGCCAAGAGACCCAGTACTTC. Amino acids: CASSLSSQETQYF.

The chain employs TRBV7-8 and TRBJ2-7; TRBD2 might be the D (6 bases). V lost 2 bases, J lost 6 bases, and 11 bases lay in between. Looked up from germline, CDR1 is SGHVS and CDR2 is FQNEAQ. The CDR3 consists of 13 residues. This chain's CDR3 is CASSLKGGAEQYF. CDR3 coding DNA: TGTGCCAGCAGCTTAAAAGGAGGGGCCGAGCAGTACTTC.

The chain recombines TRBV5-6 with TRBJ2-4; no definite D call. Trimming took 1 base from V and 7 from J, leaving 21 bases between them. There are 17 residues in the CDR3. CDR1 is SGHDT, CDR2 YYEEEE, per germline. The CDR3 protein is CASSLRGGDPNKNIQYF. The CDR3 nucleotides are TGTGCCAGCAGCTTGCGAGGCGGCGATCCGAACAAGAACATTCAGTACTTC.

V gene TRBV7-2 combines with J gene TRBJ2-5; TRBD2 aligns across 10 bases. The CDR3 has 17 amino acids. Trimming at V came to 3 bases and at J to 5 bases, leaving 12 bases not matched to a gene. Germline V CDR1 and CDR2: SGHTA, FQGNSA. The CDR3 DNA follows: TGTGCCAGCAGCTTCTCCAGCGGGGGGGCTAAGAGGGAGACCCAGTACTTC. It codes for CASSFSSGGAKRETQYF.

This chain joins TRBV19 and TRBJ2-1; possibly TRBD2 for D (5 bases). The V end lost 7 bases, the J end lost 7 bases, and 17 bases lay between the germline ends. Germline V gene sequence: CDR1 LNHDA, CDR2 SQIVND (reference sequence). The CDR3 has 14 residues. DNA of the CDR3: TGTGCCAGTAAGGGTGGGAGCAGCGGTAATGAGCAGTTCTTC. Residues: CASKGGSSGNEQFF.

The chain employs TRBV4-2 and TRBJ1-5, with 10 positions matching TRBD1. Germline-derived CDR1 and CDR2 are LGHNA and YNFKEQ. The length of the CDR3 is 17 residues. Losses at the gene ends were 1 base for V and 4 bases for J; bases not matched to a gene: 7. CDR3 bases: TGTGCCAGCAGCCAAGTACTTCGGGGACAGGGGAATCAGCCCCAGCATTTT. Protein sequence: CASSQVLRGQGNQPQHF.

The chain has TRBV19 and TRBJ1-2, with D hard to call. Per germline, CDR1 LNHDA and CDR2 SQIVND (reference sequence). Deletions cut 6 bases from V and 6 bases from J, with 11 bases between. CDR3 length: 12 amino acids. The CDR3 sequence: CASSQGVDGYTF. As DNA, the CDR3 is TGTGCCAGTAGCCAAGGAGTGGATGGCTACACCTTC.

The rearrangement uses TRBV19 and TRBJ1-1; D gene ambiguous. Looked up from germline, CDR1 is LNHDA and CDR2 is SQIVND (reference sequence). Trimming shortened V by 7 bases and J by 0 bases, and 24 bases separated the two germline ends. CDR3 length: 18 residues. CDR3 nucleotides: TGTGCCAGTATACAGATTTACGGGGAAACTTTTATGAACACTGAAGCTTTCTTT. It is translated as CASIQIYGETFMNTEAFF.

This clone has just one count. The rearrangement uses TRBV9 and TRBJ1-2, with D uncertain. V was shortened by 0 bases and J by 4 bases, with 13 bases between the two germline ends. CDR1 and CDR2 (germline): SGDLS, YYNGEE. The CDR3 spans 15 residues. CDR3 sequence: CASSVDNSPGYGYTF. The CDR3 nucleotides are TGTGCCAGCAGCGTAGATAACAGCCCAGGCTATGGCTACACCTTC.

The CDR3 nucleotides read TGCGCCAGCTTTAAAAGGCCGGGGGGCTCCCTGAGTGGCTACACCTTC. It encodes CASFKRPGGSLSGYTF. The chain links TRBV5-1 to TRBJ1-2; TRBD1 might be the D (6 bases). V was pared by 7 bases and J by 7 bases, with 26 bases between. CDR3 length: 16 residues. From germline, CDR1 is SGHRS and CDR2 YFSETQ.

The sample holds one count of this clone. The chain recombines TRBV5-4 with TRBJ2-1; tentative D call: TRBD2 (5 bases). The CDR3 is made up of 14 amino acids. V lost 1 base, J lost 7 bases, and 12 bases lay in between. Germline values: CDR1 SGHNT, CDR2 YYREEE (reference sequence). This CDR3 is CASSLWGSGNEQFF. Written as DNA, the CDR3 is TGTGCCAGCAGCTTGTGGGGAAGCGGTAATGAGCAGTTCTTC.